These 18 T cell receptor beta chains were sequenced from one sample in a study of T-cell reconstitution after alpha-beta-depleted transplantation in children. The authors prepared the TCRbeta library with unique molecular identifiers. TCRdb itself ran the PCR reads through MiXCR, one entry per CDR3 protein. Of around 110,000 distinct CDR3 sequences listed, about a tenth are singletons. The sample in question was PBMCs, obtained before TCRalphabeta/CD19-depleted stem cell transplant. The receptors were sampled from a boy between 2 and 15 years old with acute lymphoblastic leukemia, due to receive a stem cell transplant.

This clonotype appeared a few times. This rearrangement joins TRBV20-1 to TRBJ2-1; a possible D gene is TRBD2 (6 bases). The CDR3 is made up of 14 amino acids. The germline CDR1 and CDR2 sequences are DFQATT and SNEGSKA (reference sequence). V was cut by 0 bases and J by 2 bases, with 8 bases left in between. As DNA, the CDR3 is TGCAGTGCTAGAGAAGCGGGTCCCTACAATGAGCAGTTCTTC. It translates to CSAREAGPYNEQFF.

About this clonotype itself: Being one base from a much bigger clone, this may be a read error. CDR3 in DNA: TGTGCCAGCAGTTATGCGACAGGGACGCCCACAGATACGCAGTATTTT. This codes for CASSYATGTPTDTQYF. The J gene is TRBJ2-3, the V gene TRBV6-5; 7 bases map to TRBD1. This CDR3 comprises 16 residues. Germline values: CDR1 MNHEY, CDR2 SVGAGI. After removal of 3 bases from V and 2 bases from J, the junction contained 8 bases not matched to a gene.

The chain couples TRBV20-1 to TRBJ2-4; D gene unclear. This CDR3 spans 14 amino acids. Trimming stripped 3 bases from V and 8 bases from J, with 17 bases between. From germline, CDR1 is DFQATT and CDR2 SNEGSKA (reference sequence). The CDR3 reads CSASSSSKGYIQYF. For the CDR3, the DNA is TGCAGTGCTAGTTCCAGCTCAAAGGGATACATTCAGTACTTC.

The V call is TRBV10-3, the J call TRBJ2-2, with D unclear. Germline assignment: CDR1 ENHRY and CDR2 SYGVKD. The CDR3 loop spans 13 amino acids. Trimming cost V 3 bases and J 5 bases, with 7 bases left between them. CDR3 protein: CAISEGETGELFF. The DNA of the CDR3 is TGTGCCATCAGTGAAGGCGAGACCGGGGAGCTGTTTTTT.

This clonotype has more than one count but fewer than ten. The gene calls are TRBV5-6 and TRBJ1-2; 8 bases agree with TRBD1. Germline V gene data show CDR1 as SGHDT and CDR2 as YYEEEE. This CDR3 contains 16 residues. V shed 6 bases, J shed 3 bases, and the junction held 13 bases outside the gene matches. In DNA form, the CDR3 reads TGTGCCAGCACCGCGGGGGCAGGGGGCGTCGACTATGGCTACACCTTC. Translating gives CASTAGAGGVDYGYTF. Combining the CDR3 with reference TRBV5-6 and TRBJ1-2 gives the whole variable domain DAGVTQSPTHLIKTRGQQVTLRCSPKSGHDTVSWYQQALGQGPQFIFQYYEEEERQRGNFPDRFSGHQFPNYSSELNVNALLLGDSALYLCASTAGAGGVDYGYTFGSGTRLTVV.

In its sample, this clonotype was seen a few times. The J gene is TRBJ1-1, the V gene TRBV20-1; no clear D gene. Looked up from germline, CDR1 is DFQATT and CDR2 is SNEGSKA (reference sequence). V lost 3 bases and J 3 bases, leaving 8 bases between the germline ends. The CDR3 loop spans 12 amino acids. For the CDR3, the DNA is TGCAGTGCTAGTAAGTGGGACACTGAAGCTTTCTTT. Translating it yields CSASKWDTEAFF.

V and J are TRBV13 and TRBJ2-1; 10 nucleotides match TRBD2. V lost 4 bases to trimming and J lost 4 bases; unmatched junction nucleotides: 4. There are 15 residues in the CDR3. Germline lookup yields CDR1 PRHDT and CDR2 FYEKMQ (reference sequence). CDR3 loop: CASSSSSGRYNEQFF. CDR3 bases: TGTGCCAGCAGCTCTTCTAGCGGGAGATACAATGAGCAGTTCTTC.

This clonotype was recorded a few times. This chain joins TRBV29-1 and TRBJ2-3, with D unresolved. There are 11 residues in the CDR3. Germline CDR1 and CDR2: SQVTM and ANQGSEA. Between the trimmed V and J ends, which lost 8 bases and 3 bases, there was a span of 9 bases. The CDR3 is CSSSRTDTQYF. The CDR3 coding sequence is TGCAGCTCTAGTAGAACAGATACGCAGTATTTT.

This clonotype appeared many times. The chain combines TRBV6-1 with TRBJ2-1; possibly TRBD1 for D (6 bases). This CDR3 has 17 residues. Germline CDR1 is MNHNS and CDR2 is SASEGT. Deletions cut 6 bases from V and 3 bases from J, with 21 bases between. As DNA, the CDR3 is TGTGCCAGCAGCTCAAAAAACAGGGTGTCCCTCTACAATGAGCAGTTCTTC. Its translation: CASSSKNRVSLYNEQFF.

This clonotype has at least ten counts. V usage is TRBV5-6 and J usage is TRBJ1-1; 8 nucleotides line up with TRBD1. The V and J ends lost 0 bases and 2 bases, in that order; junction bases with no gene match: 3. Germline V gene lookup returns CDR1 SGHDT and CDR2 YYEEEE. This CDR3 comprises 15 residues. CDR3 protein: CASSLVGQGNTEAFF. The CDR3 DNA reads as TGTGCCAGCAGCTTGGTCGGACAGGGCAACACTGAAGCTTTCTTT.

A remark on this clonotype: This may be a read error, as it is one base from a much larger clone. No conserved phenylalanine or tryptophan is present at the end of the CDR3, so a read error is the likely explanation. In DNA form, the CDR3 reads TGTGCCACACTTGGATATGCACGGACAGGGGAAAAGGCCAACGTCCTGACTTAC. Its translation is CATLGYARTGEKANVLTY. This rearrangement joins TRBV6-2 or TRBV6-3 to TRBJ2-6; 9 nucleotides match TRBD1. The CDR3 contains 18 residues. In germline, CDR1 is MNHEY, CDR2 SVGEGT. The junction had 19 bases not matched to a gene; V was cut back by 10 bases and J by 6 bases.

The table lists this clonotype with a few counts. This rearrangement joins TRBV27 to TRBJ1-1; no definite D call. V lost 0 bases, J lost 1 base, and 12 bases lay in between. Per germline, CDR1 MNHEY and CDR2 SMNVEV (reference sequence). This CDR3 region has 16 residues. In nucleotides, the CDR3 is TGTGCCAGCAGTTTATCTTACAGATCTAGGAACACTGAAGCTTTCTTT. It translates to CASSLSYRSRNTEAFF.

This clonotype was recorded many times. J is TRBJ2-1 and V is TRBV10-3, with TRBD2 matching over 7 bases. With 4 bases clipped from V and 6 bases from J, the junction kept 0 bases outside the gene matches. There are 12 residues in the CDR3. The germline CDR1 and CDR2 sequences are ENHRY and SYGVKD. CDR3 DNA sequence: TGTGCCATCAGTGGGACTAGCAATGAGCAGTTCTTC. As protein: CAISGTSNEQFF.

In its sample, this clonotype was seen a few times. The V and J genes are TRBV5-1 and TRBJ2-1, with 9 positions matching TRBD1. The CDR3 loop spans 14 amino acids. Germline CDR1 and CDR2: SGHRS and YFSETQ. J was trimmed by 3 bases and V by 4 bases; bases with no gene match: 2. This CDR3 is CASSQDRGYNEQFF. The DNA of the CDR3 is TGCGCCAGCAGCCAGGACAGGGGCTACAATGAGCAGTTCTTC.

The chain links TRBV20-1 to TRBJ2-7; perhaps TRBD1 as D (6 bases). V lost 6 bases, J lost 2 bases, and 17 bases lay in between. This CDR3 has 14 amino acids. Per germline, CDR1 DFQATT and CDR2 SNEGSKA (reference sequence). As DNA, the CDR3 is TGCAGTGCCGGACAACAGGGATCCACCTACGAGCAGTACTTC. Protein sequence: CSAGQQGSTYEQYF.

The chain employs TRBV20-1 and TRBJ2-2; 11 bases are shared with TRBD1. V was pared by 4 bases and J by 3 bases, with 7 bases of the junction left unmatched. Germline values: CDR1 DFQATT, CDR2 SNEGSKA (reference sequence). The CDR3 length is 16 residues. DNA for the CDR3: TGCAGTGCTAAGACTCCGGGACAGGGGGACACCGGGGAGCTGTTTTTT. This translates into CSAKTPGQGDTGELFF.

This clonotype was seen a few times. V usage is TRBV4-2 and J usage is TRBJ2-6; 10 positions match TRBD1. There are 18 residues in the CDR3. With V trimmed by 5 bases and J by 0 bases, 7 bases remained unmatched. In germline, CDR1 is LGHNA, CDR2 YNFKEQ. The CDR3 coding sequence is TGTGCCAGCAGCTTCTGGGACAGGGGTTACTCTGGGGCCAACGTCCTGACTTTC. Translation gives CASSFWDRGYSGANVLTF.

The chain's CDR3 is CASSAIQGNYGYTF. The DNA for the CDR3 is TGCGCCAGCAGCGCCATCCAGGGTAACTATGGCTACACCTTC. The rearrangement joins TRBV5-1 to TRBJ1-2; perhaps TRBD1 as D (5 bases). The ends were cut back, 4 bases at V and 1 base at J, with 11 bases in the middle. Germline CDR1 SGHRS, CDR2 YFSETQ. This CDR3 comprises 14 residues.